The present T cell receptor (beta chain) was sequenced within a study of blood T cell repertoires in COVID-19 (dated by TCRdb to about 2020). Concerning the study at large: The collaborator samples originated in the United States, Italy and Spain and spanned the acute and convalescent phases of COVID-19. The material from the prospective study consisted of cDNA or gDNA derived from T cells, B-cell-depleted T cells, or PBMCs. Deeply sampled blood TCRbeta repertoires from subjects exposed to, actively infected with, or recovered from COVID-19 were included in the dataset. The repertoires were made available in a free public database intended to serve as a resource for research on the immune response to SARS-CoV-2. Samples were obtained from the ongoing ImmuneRACE study (first 160 participants) and from about 1,300 subjects provided by 6 global collaborators. Sample metadata almost always included a de-identified subject ID, COVID-19 status, age in years and sex. Where HLA class I and class II types were available, the types were taken from metadata supplied by the sample provider, not from assay-based typing. Study-level results and caveats: The amount of clinical and demographic metadata varied by source and participant and was provided uncurated.

This clone was seen only once. What antigen it recognizes has not been identified. No clone much larger than this one lies a single base away; base qualities are absent. Whole blood was collected in K2EDTA tubes by collaborating institutions according to the institutions' own protocols. For TCRbeta analysis, collaborators shipped samples as frozen whole blood, isolated PBMCs, or DNA extracted from either of those sample types. The germline ends are 13 bases apart after V is trimmed by 4 bases and J by 0 bases. Inclusive of the bounding cysteine and phenylalanine, the CDR3 is 16 residues long. Kept here is only the CDR3 DNA, which spans 48 bases and is read in frame from base 1. Based on the germline V gene (reference sequence), the CDR1 and CDR2 sequences are SGHNT and YYREEE. TCRbeta CDR3 regions were amplified from genomic DNA by means of the immunoSEQ Assay, a bias-controlled multiplex PCR. As for the original processing: The number of nucleated cells in each sample was estimated from the amplification of reference gene primers within the assay. Sequence reads were collapsed and filtered to measure the absolute abundance of every unique TCRbeta CDR3 rearrangement. For each sample, productive Simpson clonality was calculated as the square root of Simpson's diversity index over productive rearrangements. Not all clones reach the TCRdb copy of this immuneACCESS table, which keeps in-frame sequences only. Checked studies attribute under half of the gap to unresolved V genes and leave the rest unexplained. V and J calls and clone size are as listed in that table; D and trimming were resolved from the DNA. This sample is represented by roughly 40,000 clones; approximately 81% of them were singletons. About 12% of the sample comes from the top ten.

The sample was peripheral blood. The clonotype originates from a woman between 65 and 79 years old in a cohort sampled during active COVID-19. The chain is assembled from TRBV5-4 and TRBJ2-2, with the D gene too uncertain to name. The CDR3 has the sequence CASSKEQISNTGELFF. The DNA sequence is TGTGCCAGCAGCAAAGAACAAATTTCGAACACCGGGGAGCTGTTTTTT.